The clone carrying this TCR beta chain was seen a handful of times. The antigen is unknown. Primed by a sample-barcoded 5' primer and a J-beta primer mix, a second PCR proceeded for roughly 7 to 12 cycles. One entry per CDR3 protein results from TCRdb running MiXCR on the 5' RACE reads. The data contain some 760,000 distinct CDR3 sequences, 20% to 25% of them seen just once; the ten biggest clones take up 9% to 9.5%. The CDR3 covers 21 residues. Germline V lookup: CDR1 SGHAT, CDR2 FQNNGV. The data originate from a study of blood T cells in healthy people across ages. Study-wide findings and caveats: Age advanced and TCR beta diversity per million T cells fell, roughly linearly. Strong correlation existed between TCR beta diversity and naive T cell percentage.

These data also formed part of another study, on T cells of mothers and their children. Per that paper: Versus unrelated pairs, overlap was slightly higher in related mother-child pairs, without reaching significance. The authors found no persistent microchimeric T cell clones.

V is TRBV11-2 and J is TRBJ2-1, with 9 bases matching TRBD1. The DNA end favors TRBJ2-5, so the J call may be wrong. This clonotype was sampled from a boy under 18 in good health. Sequenced input: blood. The CDR3 reads CASSLDMEWKMGQGSRETQYF. The CDR3 nucleotides are TGTGCCAGCAGCTTAGATATGGAGTGGAAGATGGGACAGGGAAGCCGAGAGACCCAGTACTTC.